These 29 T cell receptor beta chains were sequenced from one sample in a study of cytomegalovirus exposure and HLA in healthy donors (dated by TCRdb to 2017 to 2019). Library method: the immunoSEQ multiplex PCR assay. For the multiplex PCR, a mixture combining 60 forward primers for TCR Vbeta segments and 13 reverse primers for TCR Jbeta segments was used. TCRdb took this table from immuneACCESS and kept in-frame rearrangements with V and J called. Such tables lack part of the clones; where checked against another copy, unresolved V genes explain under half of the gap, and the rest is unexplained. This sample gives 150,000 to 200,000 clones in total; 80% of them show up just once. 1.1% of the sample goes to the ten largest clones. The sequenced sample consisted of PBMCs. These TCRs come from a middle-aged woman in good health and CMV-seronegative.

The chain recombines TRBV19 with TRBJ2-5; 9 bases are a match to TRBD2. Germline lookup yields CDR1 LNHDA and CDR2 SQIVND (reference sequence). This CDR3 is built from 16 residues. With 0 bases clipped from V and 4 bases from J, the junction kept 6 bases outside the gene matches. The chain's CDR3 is CASSIDASGISETQYF. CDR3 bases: TGTGCCAGTAGTATAGATGCTAGCGGGATTTCAGAGACCCAGTACTTC.

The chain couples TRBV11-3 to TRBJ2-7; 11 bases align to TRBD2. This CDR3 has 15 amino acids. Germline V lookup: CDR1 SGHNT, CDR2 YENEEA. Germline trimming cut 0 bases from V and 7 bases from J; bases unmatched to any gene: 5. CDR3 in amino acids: CASSLEPRLAGEQYF. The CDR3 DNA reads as TGTGCCAGCAGCTTAGAACCTCGACTAGCGGGAGAGCAGTACTTC.

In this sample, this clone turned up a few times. In nucleotides, the CDR3 is TGTGCCAGCAGCCCGACTAGCGGGAGATTCGCCGGGGAGCTGTTTTTT. As protein: CASSPTSGRFAGELFF. The chain carries TRBV7-9 and TRBJ2-2, with 12 bases matching TRBD2. Germline V lookup: CDR1 SEHNR, CDR2 FQNEAQ (reference sequence). V gave up 5 bases and J gave up 6 bases; unmatched junction bases: 7. The CDR3 spans 16 residues.

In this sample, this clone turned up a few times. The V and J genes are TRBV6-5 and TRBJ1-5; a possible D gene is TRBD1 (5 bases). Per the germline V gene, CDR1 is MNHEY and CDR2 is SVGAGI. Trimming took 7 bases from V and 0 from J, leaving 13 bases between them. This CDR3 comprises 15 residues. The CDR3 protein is CASNDSPYSNQPQHF. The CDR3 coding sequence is TGTGCCAGCAATGACAGTCCTTATAGCAATCAGCCCCAGCATTTT.

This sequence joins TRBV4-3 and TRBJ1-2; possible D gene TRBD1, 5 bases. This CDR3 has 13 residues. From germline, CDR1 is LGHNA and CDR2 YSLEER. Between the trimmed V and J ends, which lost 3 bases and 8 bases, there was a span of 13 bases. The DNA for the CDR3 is TGCGCCAGCAGCCATGTGCAGGGTAGAGGCTACACCTTC. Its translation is CASSHVQGRGYTF.

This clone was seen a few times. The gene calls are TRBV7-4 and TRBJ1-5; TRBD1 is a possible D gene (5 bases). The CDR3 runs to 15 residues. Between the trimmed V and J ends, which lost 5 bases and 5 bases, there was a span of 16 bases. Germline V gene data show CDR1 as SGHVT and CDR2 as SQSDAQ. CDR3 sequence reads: CASSPEWRGYQPQHF. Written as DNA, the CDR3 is TGTGCCAGCAGCCCAGAGTGGAGGGGATATCAGCCCCAGCATTTT.

CDR3: CASSFVTDQPQHF. The DNA of the CDR3 is TGTGCCAGCAGCTTCGTTACGGATCAGCCCCAGCATTTT. The genes are TRBV5-5 and TRBJ1-5; D is uncertain. This CDR3 spans 13 amino acids. Germline values: CDR1 SGHKS, CDR2 YYEKEE (reference sequence). V shed 2 bases and J shed 5 bases, with 8 bases lying between them.

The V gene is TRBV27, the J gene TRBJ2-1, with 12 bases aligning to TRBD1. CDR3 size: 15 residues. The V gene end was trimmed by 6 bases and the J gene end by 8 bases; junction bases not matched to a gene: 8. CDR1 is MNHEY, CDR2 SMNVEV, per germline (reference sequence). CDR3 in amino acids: CASSQPGQGAYEQFF. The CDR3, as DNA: TGTGCCAGCAGCCAACCGGGACAGGGGGCCTATGAGCAGTTCTTC.

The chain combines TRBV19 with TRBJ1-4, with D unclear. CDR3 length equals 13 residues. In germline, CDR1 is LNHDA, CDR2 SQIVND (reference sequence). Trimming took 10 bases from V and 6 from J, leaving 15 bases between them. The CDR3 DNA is TGTGCCACCACCGGGGAGGTTCATGAAAAACTGTTTTTT. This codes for CATTGEVHEKLFF.

CDR3 DNA: TGTGCCAGTAGTTATACCGGGGAGCTGTTTTTT. Protein sequence: CASSYTGELFF. The chain is built from TRBV19 and TRBJ2-2; D is unclear. Trimming pared 5 bases from V and 5 bases from J, leaving 3 bases between. Germline CDR1 reads LNHDA; CDR2 reads SQIVND (reference sequence). The CDR3 runs 11 residues.

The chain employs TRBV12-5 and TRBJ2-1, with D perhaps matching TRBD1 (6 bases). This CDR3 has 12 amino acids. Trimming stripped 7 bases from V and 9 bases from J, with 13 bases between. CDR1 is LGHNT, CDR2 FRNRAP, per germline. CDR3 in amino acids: CASDHQGGEQFF. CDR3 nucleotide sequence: TGTGCTAGTGACCACCAAGGGGGTGAGCAGTTCTTC.

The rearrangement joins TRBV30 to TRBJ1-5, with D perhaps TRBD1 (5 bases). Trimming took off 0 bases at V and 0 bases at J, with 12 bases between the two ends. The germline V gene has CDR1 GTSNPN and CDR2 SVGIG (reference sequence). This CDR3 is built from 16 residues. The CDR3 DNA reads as TGTGCCTGGAGTGTGGGGGGGGATTATAGCAATCAGCCCCAGCATTTT. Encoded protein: CAWSVGGDYSNQPQHF.

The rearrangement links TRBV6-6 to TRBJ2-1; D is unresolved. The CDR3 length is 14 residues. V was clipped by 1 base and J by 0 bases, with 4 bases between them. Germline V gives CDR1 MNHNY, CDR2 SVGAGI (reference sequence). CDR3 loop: CASSYWSSYNEQFF. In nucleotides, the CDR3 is TGTGCCAGCAGTTACTGGAGCTCCTACAATGAGCAGTTCTTC.

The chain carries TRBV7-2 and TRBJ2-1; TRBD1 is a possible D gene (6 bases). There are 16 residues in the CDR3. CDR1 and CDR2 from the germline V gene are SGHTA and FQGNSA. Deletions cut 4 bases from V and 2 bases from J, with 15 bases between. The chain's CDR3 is CASSSHRVTTYNEQFF. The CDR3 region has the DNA TGTGCCAGCAGCTCCCACAGGGTGACAACCTACAATGAGCAGTTCTTC.

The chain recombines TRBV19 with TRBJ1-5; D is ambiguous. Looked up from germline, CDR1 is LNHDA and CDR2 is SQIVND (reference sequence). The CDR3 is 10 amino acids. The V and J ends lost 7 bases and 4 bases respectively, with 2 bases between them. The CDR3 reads CASTNQPQHF. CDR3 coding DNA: TGTGCCAGTACGAATCAGCCCCAGCATTTT.

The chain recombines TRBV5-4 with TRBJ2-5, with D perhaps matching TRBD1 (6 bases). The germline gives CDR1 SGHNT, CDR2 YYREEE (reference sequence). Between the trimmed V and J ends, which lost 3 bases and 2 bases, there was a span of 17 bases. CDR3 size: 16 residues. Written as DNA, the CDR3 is TGTGCCAGCAGCTGGGGGCCGCCGGACTCACAAGAGACCCAGTACTTC. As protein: CASSWGPPDSQETQYF. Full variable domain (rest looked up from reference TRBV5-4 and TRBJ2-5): ETGVTQSPTHLIKTRGQQVTLRCSSQSGHNTVSWYQQALGQGPQFIFQYYREEENGRGNFPPRFSGLQFPNYSSELNVNALELDDSALYLCASSWGPPDSQETQYFGPGTRLLVL.

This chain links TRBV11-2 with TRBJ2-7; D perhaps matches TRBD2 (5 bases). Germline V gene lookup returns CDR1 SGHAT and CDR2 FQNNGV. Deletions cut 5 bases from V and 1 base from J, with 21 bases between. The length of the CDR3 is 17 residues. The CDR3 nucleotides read TGTGCCAGCAGCGTTTCAGCGGCCTCTAGTATTTCCTACGAGCAGTACTTC. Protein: CASSVSAASSISYEQYF.

DNA for the CDR3: TGTGCCAGTAGTACTTACGGAGTCTACCCCTCGTATGGCTACACCTTC. This gives the protein CASSTYGVYPSYGYTF. V is TRBV19 and J is TRBJ1-2, with D unclear. The V gene's germline CDR1 is LNHDA and CDR2 SQIVND (reference sequence). Trimming removed 4 bases from V and 5 bases from J, with 20 bases in between. The CDR3 consists of 16 residues. Combining the CDR3 with reference TRBV19 and TRBJ1-2 gives the whole variable domain DGGITQSPKYLFRKEGQNVTLSCEQNLNHDAMYWYRQDPGQGLRLIYYSQIVNDFQKGDIAEGYSVSREKKESFPLTVTSAQKNPTAFYLCASSTYGVYPSYGYTFGSGTRLTVV.

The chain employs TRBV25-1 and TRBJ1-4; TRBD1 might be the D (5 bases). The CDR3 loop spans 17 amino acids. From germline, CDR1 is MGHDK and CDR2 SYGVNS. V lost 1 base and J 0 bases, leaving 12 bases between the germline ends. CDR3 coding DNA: TGTGCCAGCAGTGAATCGTGGAGGGGTTCAACTAATGAAAAACTGTTTTTT. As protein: CASSESWRGSTNEKLFF.

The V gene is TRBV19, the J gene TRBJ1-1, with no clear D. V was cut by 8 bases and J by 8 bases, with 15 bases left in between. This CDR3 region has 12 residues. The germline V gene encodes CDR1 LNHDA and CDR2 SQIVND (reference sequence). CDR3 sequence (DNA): TGTGCCAGTTCAACCGGTCGGGGAGAAGCTTTCTTT. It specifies CASSTGRGEAFF.

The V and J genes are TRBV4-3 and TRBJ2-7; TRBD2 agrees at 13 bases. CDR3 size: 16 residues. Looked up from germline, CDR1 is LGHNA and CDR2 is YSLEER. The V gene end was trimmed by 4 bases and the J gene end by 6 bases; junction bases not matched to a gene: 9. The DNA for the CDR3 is TGCGCCAGCAGCCCGGGGACTAGCGGGATCTCGGGCGAGCAGTACTTC. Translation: CASSPGTSGISGEQYF.

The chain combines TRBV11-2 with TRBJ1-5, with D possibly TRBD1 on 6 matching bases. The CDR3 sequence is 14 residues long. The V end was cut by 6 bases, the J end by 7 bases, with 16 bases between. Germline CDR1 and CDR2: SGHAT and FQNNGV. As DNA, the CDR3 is TGTGCCAGCAGTCTTACAGGGTCGGACCAGCCCCAGCATTTT. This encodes CASSLTGSDQPQHF.

CDR3 in amino acids: CATATSGGTGELFF. The CDR3 DNA reads as TGCGCCACCGCAACTAGCGGGGGTACCGGGGAGCTGTTTTTT. This chain connects TRBV5-1 to TRBJ2-2; 11 bases fit TRBD2. The CDR3 loop spans 14 amino acids. J lost 5 bases, V lost 9 bases, and 6 bases had no gene match. Germline-derived CDR1 and CDR2 are SGHRS and YFSETQ.

In DNA, the CDR3 is TGTGCCAGCAGCGAGACTAGCGGGTTAACAGATACGCAGTATTTT. Amino acids: CASSETSGLTDTQYF. The chain employs TRBV5-4 and TRBJ2-3; 10 bases agree with TRBD2. This CDR3 is built from 15 residues. Germline loops: CDR1 SGHNT, CDR2 YYREEE (reference sequence). J lost 3 bases, V lost 4 bases, and 5 bases had no gene match.

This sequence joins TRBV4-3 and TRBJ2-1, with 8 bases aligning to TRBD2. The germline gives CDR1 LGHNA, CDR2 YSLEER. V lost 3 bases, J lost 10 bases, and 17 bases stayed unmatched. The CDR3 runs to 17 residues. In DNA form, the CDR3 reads TGCGCCAGCAGCCATCAATTTCCTACGGGAGGGCCCTCGGAGCAGTTCTTC. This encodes CASSHQFPTGGPSEQFF.

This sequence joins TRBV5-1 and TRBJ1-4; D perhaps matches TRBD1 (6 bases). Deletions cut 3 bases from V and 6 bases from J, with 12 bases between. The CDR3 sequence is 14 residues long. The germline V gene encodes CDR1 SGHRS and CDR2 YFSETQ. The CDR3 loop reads CASSSSRGDEKLFF. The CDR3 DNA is TGCGCCAGCAGCTCGTCCAGGGGCGATGAAAAACTGTTTTTT.

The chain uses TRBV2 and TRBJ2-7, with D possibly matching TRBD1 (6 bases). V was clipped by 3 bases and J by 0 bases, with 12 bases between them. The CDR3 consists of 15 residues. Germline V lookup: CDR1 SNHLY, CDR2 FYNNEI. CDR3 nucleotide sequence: TGTGCCAGCAGTGACGGCCAGGGGAGCTCCTACGAGCAGTACTTC. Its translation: CASSDGQGSSYEQYF.

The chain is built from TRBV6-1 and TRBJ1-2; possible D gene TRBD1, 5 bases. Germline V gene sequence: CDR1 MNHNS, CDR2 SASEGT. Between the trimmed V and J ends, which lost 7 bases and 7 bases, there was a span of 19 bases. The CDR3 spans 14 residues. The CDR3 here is CASTDPVGLRGYTF. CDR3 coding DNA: TGTGCCAGCACTGACCCGGTGGGGCTTCGTGGCTACACCTTC.

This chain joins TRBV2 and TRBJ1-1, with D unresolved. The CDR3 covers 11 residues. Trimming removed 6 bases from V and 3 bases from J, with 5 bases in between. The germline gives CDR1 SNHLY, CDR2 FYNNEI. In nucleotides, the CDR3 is TGTGCCAGCAGGAGTTACACTGAAGCTTTCTTT. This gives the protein CASRSYTEAFF.